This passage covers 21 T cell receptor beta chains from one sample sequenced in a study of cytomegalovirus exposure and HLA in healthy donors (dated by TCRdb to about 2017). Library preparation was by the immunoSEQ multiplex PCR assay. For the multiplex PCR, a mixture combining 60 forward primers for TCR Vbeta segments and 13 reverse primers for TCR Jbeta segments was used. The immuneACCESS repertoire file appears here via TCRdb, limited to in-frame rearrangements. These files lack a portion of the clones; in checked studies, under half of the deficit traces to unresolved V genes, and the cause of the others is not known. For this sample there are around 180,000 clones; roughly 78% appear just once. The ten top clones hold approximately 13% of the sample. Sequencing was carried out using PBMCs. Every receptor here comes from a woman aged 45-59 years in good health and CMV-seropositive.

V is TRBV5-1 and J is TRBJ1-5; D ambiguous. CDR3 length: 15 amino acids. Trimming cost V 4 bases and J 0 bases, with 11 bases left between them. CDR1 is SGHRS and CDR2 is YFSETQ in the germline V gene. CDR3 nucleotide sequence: TGCGCCAGCAGCCCCTGGCCCGATAGCAATCAGCCCCAGCATTTT. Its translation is CASSPWPDSNQPQHF. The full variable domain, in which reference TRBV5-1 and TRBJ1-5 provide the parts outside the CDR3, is KAGVTQTPRYLIKTRGQQVTLSCSPISGHRSVSWYQQTPGQGLQFLFEYFSETQRNKGNFPGRFSGRQFSNSRSEMNVSTLELGDSALYLCASSPWPDSNQPQHFGDGTRLSIL.

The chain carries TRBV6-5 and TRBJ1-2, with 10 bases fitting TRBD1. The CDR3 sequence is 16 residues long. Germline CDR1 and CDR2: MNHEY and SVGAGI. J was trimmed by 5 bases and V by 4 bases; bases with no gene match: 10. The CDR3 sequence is CASSSLTGGYEYGYTF. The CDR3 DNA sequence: TGTGCCAGCAGTTCGTTGACAGGGGGCTATGAGTATGGCTACACCTTC.

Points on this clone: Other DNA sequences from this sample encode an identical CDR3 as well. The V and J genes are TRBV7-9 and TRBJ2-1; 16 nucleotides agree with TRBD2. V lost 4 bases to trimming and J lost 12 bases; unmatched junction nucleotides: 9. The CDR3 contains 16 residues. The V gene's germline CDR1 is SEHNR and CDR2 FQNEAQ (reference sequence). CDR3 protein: CASSSLGTSGGEAQFF. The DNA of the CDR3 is TGTGCCAGCAGCTCCCTTGGGACTAGCGGGGGGGAGGCGCAGTTCTTC.

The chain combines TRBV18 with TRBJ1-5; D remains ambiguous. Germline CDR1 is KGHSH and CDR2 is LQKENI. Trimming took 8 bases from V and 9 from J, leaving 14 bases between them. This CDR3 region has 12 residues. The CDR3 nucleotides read TGTGCCAGCGGCGACCCCCCGGGGCCCCAGCATTTT. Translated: CASGDPPGPQHF.

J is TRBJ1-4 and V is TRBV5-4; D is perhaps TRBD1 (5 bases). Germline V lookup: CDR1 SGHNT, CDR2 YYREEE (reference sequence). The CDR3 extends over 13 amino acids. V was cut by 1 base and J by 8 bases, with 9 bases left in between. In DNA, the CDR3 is TGTGCCAGCAGCTTGAAGGAGGGGGAAAAACTGTTTTTT. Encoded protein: CASSLKEGEKLFF.

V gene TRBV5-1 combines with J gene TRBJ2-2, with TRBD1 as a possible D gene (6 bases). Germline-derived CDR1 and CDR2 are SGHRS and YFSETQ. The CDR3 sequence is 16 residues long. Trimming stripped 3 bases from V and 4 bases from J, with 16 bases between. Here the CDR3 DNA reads TGCGCCAGCAGCTCCCCTTCAGGGGAGACCACCGGGGAGCTGTTTTTT. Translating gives CASSSPSGETTGELFF.

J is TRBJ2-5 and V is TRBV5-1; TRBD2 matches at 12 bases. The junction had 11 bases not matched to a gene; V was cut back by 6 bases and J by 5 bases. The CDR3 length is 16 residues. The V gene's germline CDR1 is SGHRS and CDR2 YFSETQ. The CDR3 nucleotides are TGCGCCAGCACCCAGGGGGGCCTAGCGGGAGGGGAGACCCAGTACTTC. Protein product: CASTQGGLAGGETQYF.

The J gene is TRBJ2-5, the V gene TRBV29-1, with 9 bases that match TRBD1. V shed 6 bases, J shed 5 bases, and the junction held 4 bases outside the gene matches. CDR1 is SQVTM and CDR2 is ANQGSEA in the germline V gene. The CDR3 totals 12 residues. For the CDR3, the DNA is TGCAGCGTGGGGACAGGGCTGGAGACCCAGTACTTC. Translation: CSVGTGLETQYF. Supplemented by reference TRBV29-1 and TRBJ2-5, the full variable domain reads SAVISQKPSRDICQRGTSLTIQCQVDSQVTMMFWYRQQPGQSLTLIATANQGSEATYESGFVIDKFPISRPNLTFSTLTVSNMSPEDSSIYLCSVGTGLETQYFGPGTRLLVL.

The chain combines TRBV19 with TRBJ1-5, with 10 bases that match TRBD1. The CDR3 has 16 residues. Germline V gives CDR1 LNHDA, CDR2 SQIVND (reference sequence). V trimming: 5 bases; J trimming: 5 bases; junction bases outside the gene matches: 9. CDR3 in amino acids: CASSRTGTGVHQPQHF. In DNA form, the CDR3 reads TGTGCCAGTAGTCGTACCGGGACAGGGGTCCATCAGCCCCAGCATTTT.

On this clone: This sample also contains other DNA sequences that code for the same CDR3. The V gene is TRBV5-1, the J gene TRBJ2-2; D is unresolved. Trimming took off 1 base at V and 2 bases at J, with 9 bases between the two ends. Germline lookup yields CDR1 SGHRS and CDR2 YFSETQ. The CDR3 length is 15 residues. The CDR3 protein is CASSLQQTNTGELFF. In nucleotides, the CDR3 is TGCGCCAGCAGCTTGCAACAGACAAACACCGGGGAGCTGTTTTTT.

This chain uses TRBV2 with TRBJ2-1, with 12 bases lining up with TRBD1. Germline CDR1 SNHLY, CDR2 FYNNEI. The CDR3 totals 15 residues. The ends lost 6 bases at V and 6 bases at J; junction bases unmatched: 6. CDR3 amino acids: CASSAWDRGPNEQFF. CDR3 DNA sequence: TGTGCCAGCAGCGCTTGGGACAGGGGGCCCAATGAGCAGTTCTTC. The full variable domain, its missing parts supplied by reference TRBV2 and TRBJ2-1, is EPEVTQTPSHQVTQMGQEVILRCVPISNHLYFYWYRQILGQKVEFLVSFYNNEISEKSEIFDDQFSVERPDGSNFTLKIRSTKLEDSAMYFCASSAWDRGPNEQFFGPGTRLTVL.

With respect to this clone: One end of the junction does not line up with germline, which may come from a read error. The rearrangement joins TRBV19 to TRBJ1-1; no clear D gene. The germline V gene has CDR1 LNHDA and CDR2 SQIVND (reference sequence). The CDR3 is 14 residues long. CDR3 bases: TGTGCCAGTAATCTCGGACTTCTGAACGCTGAAGCTTTCTTT. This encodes CASNLGLLNAEAFF. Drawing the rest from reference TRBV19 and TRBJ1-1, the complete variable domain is DGGITQSPKYLFRKEGQNVTLSCEQNLNHDAMYWYRQDPGQGLRLIYYSQIVNDFQKGDIAEGYSVSREKKESFPLTVTSAQKNPTAFYLCASNLGLLNAEAFFGQGTRLTVV.

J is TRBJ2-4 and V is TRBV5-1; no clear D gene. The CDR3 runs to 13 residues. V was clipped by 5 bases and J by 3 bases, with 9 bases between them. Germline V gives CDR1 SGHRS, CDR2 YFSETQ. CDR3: CASRSSSKNIQYF. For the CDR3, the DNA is TGCGCCAGCAGGAGCTCTAGCAAAAACATTCAGTACTTC.

The CDR3 loop is CASSLLADEQFF. CDR3 DNA sequence: TGCGCCAGCAGCTTATTAGCCGACGAGCAGTTCTTC. The V and J genes are TRBV5-1 and TRBJ2-1; D is ambiguous. The V end was cut by 2 bases, the J end by 10 bases, with 10 bases between. Germline values: CDR1 SGHRS, CDR2 YFSETQ. There are 12 residues in the CDR3.

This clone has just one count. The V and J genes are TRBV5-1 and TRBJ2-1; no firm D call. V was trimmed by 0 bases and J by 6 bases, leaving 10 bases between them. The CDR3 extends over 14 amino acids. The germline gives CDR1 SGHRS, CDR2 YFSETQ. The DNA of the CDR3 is TGCGCCAGCAGCTTGGGGGCTTATCGCAATGAGCAGTTCTTC. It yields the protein CASSLGAYRNEQFF.

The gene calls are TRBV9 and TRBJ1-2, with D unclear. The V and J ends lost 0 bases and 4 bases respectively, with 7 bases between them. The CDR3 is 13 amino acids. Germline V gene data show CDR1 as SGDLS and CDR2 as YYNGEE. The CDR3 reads CASSVDPGYGYTF. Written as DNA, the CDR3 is TGTGCCAGCAGCGTAGACCCGGGCTATGGCTACACCTTC.

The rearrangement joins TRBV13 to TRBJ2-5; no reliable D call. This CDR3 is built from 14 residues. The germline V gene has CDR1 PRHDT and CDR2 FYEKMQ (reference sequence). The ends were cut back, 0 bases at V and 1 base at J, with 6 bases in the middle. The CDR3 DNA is TGTGCCAGCAGCTTAGGACAGCTCCAAGAGACCCAGTACTTC. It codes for CASSLGQLQETQYF.

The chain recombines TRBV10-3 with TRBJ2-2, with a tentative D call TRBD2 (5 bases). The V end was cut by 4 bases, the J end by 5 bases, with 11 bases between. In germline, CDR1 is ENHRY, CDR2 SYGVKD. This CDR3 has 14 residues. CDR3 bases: TGTGCCATCAGTGTTGAGACGGGGACCGGGGAGCTGTTTTTT. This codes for CAISVETGTGELFF.

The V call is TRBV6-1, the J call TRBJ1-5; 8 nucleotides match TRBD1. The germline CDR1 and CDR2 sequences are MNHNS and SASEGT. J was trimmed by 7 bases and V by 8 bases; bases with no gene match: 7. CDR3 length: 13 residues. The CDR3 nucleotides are TGTGCCAGCCTTGGACAGGGAAGACAGCCCCAGCATTTT. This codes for CASLGQGRQPQHF.

CDR3 DNA: TGTGCCAGCAGTTTTACGGTCCAGGGAAGGCACACTGAAGCTTTCTTT. Its protein product is CASSFTVQGRHTEAFF. The rearrangement joins TRBV6-5 to TRBJ1-1; a weak D match, TRBD1 (5 bases). The germline CDR1 and CDR2 sequences are MNHEY and SVGAGI. This CDR3 has 16 residues. V was cut by 4 bases and J by 3 bases, with 18 bases left in between.

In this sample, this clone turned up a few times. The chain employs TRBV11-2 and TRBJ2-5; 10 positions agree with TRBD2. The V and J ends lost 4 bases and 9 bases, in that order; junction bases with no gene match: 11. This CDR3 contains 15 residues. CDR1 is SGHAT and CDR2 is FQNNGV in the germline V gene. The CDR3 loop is CASSSRSGGPPAQYF. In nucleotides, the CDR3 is TGTGCCAGCAGCTCACGTAGCGGGGGGCCTCCGGCCCAGTACTTC.